This is a list of T cell receptor beta chains from one sample in a study of blood T cell repertoires in COVID-19. Some clones are missing from TCRdb's copy, which holds only in-frame ones; the method was immunoSEQ multiplex PCR. This table has just under 55,000 clones, roughly 90% appearing once. Sequencing used peripheral blood. The receptors were sampled from a man aged 50 or older with acute or convalescent COVID-19. CDR3s include the opening cysteine and the closing phenylalanine or tryptophan. Size is omitted from some rows. Given values are once, few, many or a class for expanded clones.

cdr3_aa: CASSLGGLYTGELFF
cdr3_length: 15
v_call: TRBV27
clone_size: -

cdr3_aa: CASSLASGRNTGELFF
cdr3_length: 16
v_call: TRBV7-2
clone_size: -

cdr3_aa: CASSSGTGGPMNTEAFF
cdr3_length: 17
v_call: TRBV5-4
clone_size: -

cdr3_aa: CASSGLTVSGNTIYF
cdr3_length: 15
v_call: TRBV19
clone_size: -

cdr3_aa: CASNPIQGDGYTF
cdr3_length: 13
v_call: TRBV5-5
clone_size: -

cdr3_aa: CASSRGLKQANSPLHF
cdr3_length: 16
v_call: TRBV11-2
clone_size: -

cdr3_aa: CASRSGLAPPDTQYF
cdr3_length: 15
v_call: TRBV6-5
clone_size: -

cdr3_aa: CASSPEGQGVPYEQYF
cdr3_length: 16
v_call: TRBV4-1
clone_size: -

cdr3_aa: CASSGRAGLNEQFF
cdr3_length: 14
v_call: TRBV5-1
clone_size: -

cdr3_aa: CASSRNTGELFF
cdr3_length: 12
v_call: TRBV2
clone_size: once

cdr3_aa: CSASFRAGLLKGDSPLHF
cdr3_length: 18
v_call: TRBV20-1
clone_size: -

cdr3_aa: CASSEWGRQGPQHF
cdr3_length: 14
v_call: TRBV10-2
clone_size: -

cdr3_aa: CAWSVSPDTQYF
cdr3_length: 12
v_call: TRBV30
clone_size: -

cdr3_aa: CASSRSSQENYGYTF
cdr3_length: 15
v_call: TRBV4-1
clone_size: -

cdr3_aa: CASSLGFSETNEQFF
cdr3_length: 15
v_call: TRBV7-2
clone_size: few

cdr3_aa: CASSPPGGRYQETQYF
cdr3_length: 16
v_call: TRBV4-1
clone_size: -

cdr3_aa: CASSFSQGGNQPQHF
cdr3_length: 15
v_call: TRBV5-5
clone_size: -

cdr3_aa: CATSSLAGGPEQYF
cdr3_length: 14
v_call: TRBV24-1
clone_size: -

cdr3_aa: CAMGGISGRGTDTQYF
cdr3_length: 16
v_call: TRBV10-3
clone_size: -

cdr3_aa: CASSLANQPQHF
cdr3_length: 12
v_call: TRBV5-6
clone_size: -

cdr3_aa: CASSPEVDNEQFF
cdr3_length: 13
v_call: TRBV5-5
clone_size: once